Each of the 9 T cell receptor beta chains below was sequenced from the same sample in a study of cytotoxic CD8 clonotypes in ibrutinib-treated CLL. The table came from immunoSEQ multiplex PCR; TCRdb's copy has only in-frame clones and leaves some out. The sample lists around 330,000 clones, under 70% occurring once. The sequences come from PBMCs, collected after 36 months of ibrutinib treatment. The receptor set was obtained from a human donor with chronic lymphocytic leukemia.

This rearrangement joins TRBV25-1 to TRBJ2-4; D ambiguous. This CDR3 has 15 residues. CDR1 is MGHDK, CDR2 SYGVNS, per germline. V dropped 3 bases and J dropped 0 bases, with 9 bases sitting between them. This CDR3 is CASSDPSLAKNIQYF. In DNA, the CDR3 is TGTGCCAGCAGTGATCCATCCTTAGCCAAAAACATTCAGTACTTC.

This clone was counted a few times. The chain joins TRBV25-1 to TRBJ1-6; D remains unclear. The ends were cut back, 5 bases at V and 7 bases at J, with 15 bases in the middle. The CDR3 loop spans 15 amino acids. CDR1 MGHDK and CDR2 SYGVNS come from the germline V gene. The CDR3, as DNA: TGTGCCAGCAGTAGGACTCTACTCGAAAATTCACCCCTCCACTTT. As protein: CASSRTLLENSPLHF.

This rearrangement joins TRBV19 to TRBJ2-2; D possibly corresponds to TRBD1 (5 bases). CDR3 size: 16 residues. Trimming took 1 base from V and 4 from J, leaving 13 bases between them. Germline V gene sequence: CDR1 LNHDA, CDR2 SQIVND (reference sequence). CDR3: CASSIVGAITTGELFF. Written as DNA, the CDR3 is TGTGCCAGTAGTATAGTAGGGGCCATCACCACCGGGGAGCTGTTTTTT.

This chain links TRBV5-1 with TRBJ1-1; 7 nucleotides align to TRBD1. The CDR3 has 17 residues. V shed 4 bases and J 0 bases; nucleotides not matched to a gene: 12. Germline V gene sequence: CDR1 SGHRS, CDR2 YFSETQ. DNA for the CDR3: TGCGCCAGCAGCGCTATCCGGGACAGTACCATGAACACTGAAGCTTTCTTT. Its translation: CASSAIRDSTMNTEAFF.

The genes are TRBV28 and TRBJ1-5; D remains ambiguous. Germline CDR1 and CDR2: MDHEN and SYDVKM. Trimming removed 3 bases from V and 7 bases from J, with 16 bases in between. CDR3 length: 15 residues. The CDR3 is CASSFLLYGKQPQHF. The CDR3 DNA follows: TGTGCCAGCAGTTTTCTGCTTTACGGGAAACAGCCCCAGCATTTT.

The chain combines TRBV5-1 with TRBJ2-3; perhaps TRBD2 as D (5 bases). The CDR3 length is 14 residues. The germline V gene encodes CDR1 SGHRS and CDR2 YFSETQ. V lost 0 bases to trimming and J lost 4 bases, with 9 bases between them. The CDR3 protein is CASSLVVGADTQYF. In DNA form, the CDR3 reads TGCGCCAGCAGCTTGGTTGTGGGAGCAGATACGCAGTATTTT.

A few counts support this clone. The chain carries TRBV4-1 and TRBJ2-7; D call uncertain. CDR1 and CDR2 from the germline V gene are MGHRA and YSYEKL. There are 14 residues in the CDR3. With 2 bases removed from V and 2 bases from J, the gap between germline ends came to 10 bases. CDR3: CASSQSELAYEQYF. The CDR3 coding sequence is TGCGCCAGCAGCCAAAGCGAGCTCGCCTACGAGCAGTACTTC.

This clone was observed a few times. J is TRBJ1-2 and V is TRBV19, with 8 bases fitting TRBD1. The CDR3 spans 13 residues. Germline V gives CDR1 LNHDA, CDR2 SQIVND (reference sequence). Germline trimming cut 5 bases from V and 6 bases from J; bases unmatched to any gene: 5. The CDR3 sequence is CASSALTGDGYTF. The CDR3 DNA follows: TGTGCCAGTAGTGCGCTGACAGGGGATGGCTACACCTTC.

This clone appeared once. As DNA, the CDR3 is TGTGCCAGCAGTCGGGACAGGGGAAGCCAAGAGACCCAGTACTTC. As protein: CASSRDRGSQETQYF. V is TRBV2 and J is TRBJ2-5; 10 nucleotides align to TRBD1. The CDR3 is 15 amino acids. Trimming took 5 bases from V and 1 from J; bases not matched to a gene: 4. Germline CDR1 is SNHLY and CDR2 is FYNNEI. Full variable domain (outside the CDR3, taken from reference TRBV2 and TRBJ2-5): EPEVTQTPSHQVTQMGQEVILRCVPISNHLYFYWYRQILGQKVEFLVSFYNNEISEKSEIFDDQFSVERPDGSNFTLKIRSTKLEDSAMYFCASSRDRGSQETQYFGPGTRLLVL.